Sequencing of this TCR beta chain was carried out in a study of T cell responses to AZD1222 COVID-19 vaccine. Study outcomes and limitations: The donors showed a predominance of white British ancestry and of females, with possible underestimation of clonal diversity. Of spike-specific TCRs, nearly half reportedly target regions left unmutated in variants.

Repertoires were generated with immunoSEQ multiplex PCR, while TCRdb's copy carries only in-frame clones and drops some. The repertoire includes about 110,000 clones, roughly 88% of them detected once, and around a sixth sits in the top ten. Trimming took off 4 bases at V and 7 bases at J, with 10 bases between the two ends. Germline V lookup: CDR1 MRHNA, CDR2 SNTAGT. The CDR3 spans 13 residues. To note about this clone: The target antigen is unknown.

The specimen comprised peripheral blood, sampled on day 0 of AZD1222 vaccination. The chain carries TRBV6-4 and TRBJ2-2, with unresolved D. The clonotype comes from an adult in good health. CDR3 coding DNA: TGTGCCAGCAGTGTGCATTCAGGCGGGGAGCTGTTTTTT. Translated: CASSVHSGGELFF.